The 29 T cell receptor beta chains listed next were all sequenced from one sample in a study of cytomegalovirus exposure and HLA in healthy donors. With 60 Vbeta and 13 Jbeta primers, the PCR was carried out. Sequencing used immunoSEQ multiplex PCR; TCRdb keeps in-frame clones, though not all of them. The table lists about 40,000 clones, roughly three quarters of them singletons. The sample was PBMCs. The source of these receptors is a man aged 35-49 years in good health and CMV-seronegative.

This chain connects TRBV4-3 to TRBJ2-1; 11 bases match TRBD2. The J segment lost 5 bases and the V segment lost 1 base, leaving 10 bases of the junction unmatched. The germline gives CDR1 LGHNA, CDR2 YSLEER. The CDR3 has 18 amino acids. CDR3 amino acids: CASSQGSPTSGTNNEQFF. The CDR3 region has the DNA TGCGCCAGCAGCCAAGGCTCTCCGACTAGCGGGACTAACAATGAGCAGTTCTTC.

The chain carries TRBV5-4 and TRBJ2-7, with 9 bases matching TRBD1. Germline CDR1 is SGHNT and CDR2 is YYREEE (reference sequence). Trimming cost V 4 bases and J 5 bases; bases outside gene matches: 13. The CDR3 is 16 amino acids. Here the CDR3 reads CASSAGTGFAINEQYF. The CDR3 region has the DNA TGTGCCAGCAGCGCCGGGACAGGGTTTGCTATAAACGAGCAGTACTTC. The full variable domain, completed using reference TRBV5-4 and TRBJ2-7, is ETGVTQSPTHLIKTRGQQVTLRCSSQSGHNTVSWYQQALGQGPQFIFQYYREEENGRGNFPPRFSGLQFPNYSSELNVNALELDDSALYLCASSAGTGFAINEQYFGPGTRLTVT.

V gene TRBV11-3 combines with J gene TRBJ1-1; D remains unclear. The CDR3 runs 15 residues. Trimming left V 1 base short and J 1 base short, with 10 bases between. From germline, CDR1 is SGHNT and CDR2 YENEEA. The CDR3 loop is CASSLGGGQNTEAFF. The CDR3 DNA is TGTGCCAGCAGCTTAGGCGGAGGCCAGAACACTGAAGCTTTCTTT.

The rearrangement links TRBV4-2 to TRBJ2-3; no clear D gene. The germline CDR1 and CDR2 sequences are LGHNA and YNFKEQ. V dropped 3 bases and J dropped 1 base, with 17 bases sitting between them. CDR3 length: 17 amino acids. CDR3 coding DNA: TGTGCCAGCAGCCAGCTACAGCAAGGTTTACGCACAGATACGCAGTATTTT. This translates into CASSQLQQGLRTDTQYF.

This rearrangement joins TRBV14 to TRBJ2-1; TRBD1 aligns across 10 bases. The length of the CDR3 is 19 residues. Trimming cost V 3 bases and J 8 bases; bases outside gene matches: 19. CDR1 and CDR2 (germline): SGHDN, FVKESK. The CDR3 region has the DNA TGTGCCAGCAGCCACTGGCGACAGGGGGCTATCTTGGGGGTAGATGAGCAGTTCTTC. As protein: CASSHWRQGAILGVDEQFF.

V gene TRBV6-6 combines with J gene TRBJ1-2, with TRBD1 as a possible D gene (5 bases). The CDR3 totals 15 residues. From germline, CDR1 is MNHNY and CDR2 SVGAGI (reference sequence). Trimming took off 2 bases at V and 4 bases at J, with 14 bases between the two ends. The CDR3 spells CASSYDAGHSYGYTF. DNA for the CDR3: TGTGCCAGCAGTTACGACGCAGGGCATAGCTATGGCTACACCTTC.

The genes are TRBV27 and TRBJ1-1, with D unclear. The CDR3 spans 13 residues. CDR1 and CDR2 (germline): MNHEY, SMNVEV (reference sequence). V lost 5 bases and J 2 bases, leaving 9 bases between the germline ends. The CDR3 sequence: CASSLQINTEAFF. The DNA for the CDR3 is TGTGCCAGCAGTCTTCAGATTAACACTGAAGCTTTCTTT.

The CDR3 DNA follows: TGTGCCAGCAGGCCGCAGTCCGAATACTACGAGCAGTACTTC. Its translation: CASRPQSEYYEQYF. The chain is built from TRBV6-5 and TRBJ2-7; the D is unclear. The CDR3 has 14 residues. Trimming removed 6 bases at V and 3 bases at J, with 15 bases between. The V gene's germline CDR1 is MNHEY and CDR2 SVGAGI.

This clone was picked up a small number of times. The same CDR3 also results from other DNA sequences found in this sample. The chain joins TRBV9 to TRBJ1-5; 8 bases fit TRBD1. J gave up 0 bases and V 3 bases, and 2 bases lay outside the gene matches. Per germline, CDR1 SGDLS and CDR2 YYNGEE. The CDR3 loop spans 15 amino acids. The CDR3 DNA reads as TGTGCCAGCAGCGCAGGGGGCGGTAGCAATCAGCCCCAGCATTTT. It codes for CASSAGGGSNQPQHF.

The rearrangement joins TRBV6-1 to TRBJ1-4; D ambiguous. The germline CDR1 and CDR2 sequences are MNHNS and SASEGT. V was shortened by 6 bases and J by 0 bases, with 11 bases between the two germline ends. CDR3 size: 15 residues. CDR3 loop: CASRFSAATNEKLFF. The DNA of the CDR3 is TGTGCCAGCAGGTTCAGCGCTGCAACTAATGAAAAACTGTTTTTT.

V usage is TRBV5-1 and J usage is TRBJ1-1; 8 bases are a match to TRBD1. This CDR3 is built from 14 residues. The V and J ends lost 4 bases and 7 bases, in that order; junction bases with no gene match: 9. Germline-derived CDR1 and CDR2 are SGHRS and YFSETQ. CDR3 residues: CASSLQDRGDEAFF. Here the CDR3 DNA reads TGCGCCAGCAGCCTCCAAGACAGGGGTGATGAAGCTTTCTTT. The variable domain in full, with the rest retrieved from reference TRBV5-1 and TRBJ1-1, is KAGVTQTPRYLIKTRGQQVTLSCSPISGHRSVSWYQQTPGQGLQFLFEYFSETQRNKGNFPGRFSGRQFSNSRSEMNVSTLELGDSALYLCASSLQDRGDEAFFGQGTRLTVV.

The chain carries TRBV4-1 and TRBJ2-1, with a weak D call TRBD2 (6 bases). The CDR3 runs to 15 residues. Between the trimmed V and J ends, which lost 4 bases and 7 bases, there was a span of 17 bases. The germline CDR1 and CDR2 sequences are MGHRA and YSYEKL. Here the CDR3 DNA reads TGCGCCAGCAGCCTGGCTTCCTCGGGGGTGAATGAGCAGTTCTTC. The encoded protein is CASSLASSGVNEQFF.

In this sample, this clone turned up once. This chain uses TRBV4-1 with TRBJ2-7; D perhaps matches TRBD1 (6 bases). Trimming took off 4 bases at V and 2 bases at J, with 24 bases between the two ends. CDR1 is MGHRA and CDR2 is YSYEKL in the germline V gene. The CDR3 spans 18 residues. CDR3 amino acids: CASSPSSVRQPGAYEQYF. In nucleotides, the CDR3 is TGCGCCAGCAGCCCTTCAAGTGTGAGACAGCCAGGGGCCTACGAGCAGTACTTC.

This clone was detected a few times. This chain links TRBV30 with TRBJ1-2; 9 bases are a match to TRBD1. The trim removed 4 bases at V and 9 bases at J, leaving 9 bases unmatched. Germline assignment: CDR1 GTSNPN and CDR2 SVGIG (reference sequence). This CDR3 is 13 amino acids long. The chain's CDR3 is CAWKKGQGGSYTF. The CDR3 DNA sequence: TGTGCCTGGAAAAAGGGACAGGGAGGGAGCTACACCTTC.

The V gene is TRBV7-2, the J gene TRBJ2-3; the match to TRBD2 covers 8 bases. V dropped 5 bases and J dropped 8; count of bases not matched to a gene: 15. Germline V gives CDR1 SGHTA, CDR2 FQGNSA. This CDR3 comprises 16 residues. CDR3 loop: CASSPARGGRSPTQYF. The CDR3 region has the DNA TGTGCCAGCAGCCCCGCTCGGGGGGGCCGATCTCCTACGCAGTATTTT.

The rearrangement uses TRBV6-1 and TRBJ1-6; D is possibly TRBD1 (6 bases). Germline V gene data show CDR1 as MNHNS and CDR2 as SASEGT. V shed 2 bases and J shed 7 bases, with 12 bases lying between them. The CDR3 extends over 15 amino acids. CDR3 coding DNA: TGTGCCAGCAGTGAAACAGGTCAGGGGAATTCACCCCTCCACTTT. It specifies CASSETGQGNSPLHF.

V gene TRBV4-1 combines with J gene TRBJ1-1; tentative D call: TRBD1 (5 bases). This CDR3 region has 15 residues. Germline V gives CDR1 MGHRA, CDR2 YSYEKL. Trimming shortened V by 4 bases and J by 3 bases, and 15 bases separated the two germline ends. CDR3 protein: CASSLLRDLDTEAFF. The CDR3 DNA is TGCGCCAGCAGCCTTCTCCGGGACTTGGACACTGAAGCTTTCTTT.

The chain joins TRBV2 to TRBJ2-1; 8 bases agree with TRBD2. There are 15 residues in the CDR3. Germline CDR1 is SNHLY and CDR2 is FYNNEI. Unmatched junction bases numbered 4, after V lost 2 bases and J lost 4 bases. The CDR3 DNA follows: TGTGCCAGCAGTGAAATGGGACTAGTTTACAATGAGCAGTTCTTC. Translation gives CASSEMGLVYNEQFF.

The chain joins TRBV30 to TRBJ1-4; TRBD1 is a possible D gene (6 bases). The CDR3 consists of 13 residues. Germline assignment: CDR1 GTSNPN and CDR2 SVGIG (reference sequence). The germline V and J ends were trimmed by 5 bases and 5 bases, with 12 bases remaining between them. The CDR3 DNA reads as TGTGCCTGGGGCCTGAGGGGGAATGAAAAACTGTTTTTT. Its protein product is CAWGLRGNEKLFF.

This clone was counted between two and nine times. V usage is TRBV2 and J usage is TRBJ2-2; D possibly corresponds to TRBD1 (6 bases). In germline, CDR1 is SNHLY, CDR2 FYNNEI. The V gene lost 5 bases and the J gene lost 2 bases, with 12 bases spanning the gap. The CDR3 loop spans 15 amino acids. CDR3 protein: CASSLQGFNTGELFF. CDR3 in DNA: TGTGCCAGCAGTCTACAGGGTTTTAACACCGGGGAGCTGTTTTTT. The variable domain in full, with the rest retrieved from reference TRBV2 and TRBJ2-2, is EPEVTQTPSHQVTQMGQEVILRCVPISNHLYFYWYRQILGQKVEFLVSFYNNEISEKSEIFDDQFSVERPDGSNFTLKIRSTKLEDSAMYFCASSLQGFNTGELFFGEGSRLTVL.

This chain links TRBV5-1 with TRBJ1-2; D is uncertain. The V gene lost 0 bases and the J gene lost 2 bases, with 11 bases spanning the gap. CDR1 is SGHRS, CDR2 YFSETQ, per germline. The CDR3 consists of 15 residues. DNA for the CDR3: TGCGCCAGCAGCTTGGAGGCCCGCGGGAACTATGGCTACACCTTC. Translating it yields CASSLEARGNYGYTF.

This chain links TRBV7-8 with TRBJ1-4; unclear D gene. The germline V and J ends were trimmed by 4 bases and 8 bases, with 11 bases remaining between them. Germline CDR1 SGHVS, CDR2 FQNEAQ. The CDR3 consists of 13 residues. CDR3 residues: CASSYTAGEKLFF. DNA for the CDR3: TGTGCCAGCAGCTACACGGCGGGGGAAAAACTGTTTTTT.

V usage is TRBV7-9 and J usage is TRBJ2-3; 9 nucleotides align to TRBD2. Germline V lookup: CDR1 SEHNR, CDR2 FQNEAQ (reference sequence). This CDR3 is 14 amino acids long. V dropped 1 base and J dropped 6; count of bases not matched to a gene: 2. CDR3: CASSLVAGGDTQYF. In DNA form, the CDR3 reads TGTGCCAGCAGCTTAGTGGCGGGGGGGGATACGCAGTATTTT. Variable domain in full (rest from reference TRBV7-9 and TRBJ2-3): DTGVSQNPRHKITKRGQNVTFRCDPISEHNRLYWYRQTLGQGPEFLTYFQNEAQLEKSRLLSDRFSAERPKGSFSTLEIQRTEQGDSAMYLCASSLVAGGDTQYFGPGTRLTVL.

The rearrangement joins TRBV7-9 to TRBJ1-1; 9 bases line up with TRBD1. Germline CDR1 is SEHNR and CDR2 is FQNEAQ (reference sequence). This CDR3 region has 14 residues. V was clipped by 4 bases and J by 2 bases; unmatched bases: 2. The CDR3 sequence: CASSWDRDNTEAFF. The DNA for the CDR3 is TGTGCCAGCAGCTGGGACAGGGATAACACTGAAGCTTTCTTT.

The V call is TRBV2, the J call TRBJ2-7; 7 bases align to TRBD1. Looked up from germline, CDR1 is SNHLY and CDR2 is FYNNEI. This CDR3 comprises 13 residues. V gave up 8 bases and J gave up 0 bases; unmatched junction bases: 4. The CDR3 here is CASSGTASYEQYF. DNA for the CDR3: TGTGCCAGCTCCGGGACAGCCTCCTACGAGCAGTACTTC.

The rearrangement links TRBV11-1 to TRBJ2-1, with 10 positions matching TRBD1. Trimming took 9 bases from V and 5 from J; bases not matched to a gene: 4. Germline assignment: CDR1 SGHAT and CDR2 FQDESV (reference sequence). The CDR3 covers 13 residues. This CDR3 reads CASRQGANNEQFF. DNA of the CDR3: TGTGCCAGTAGACAGGGGGCCAACAATGAGCAGTTCTTC.

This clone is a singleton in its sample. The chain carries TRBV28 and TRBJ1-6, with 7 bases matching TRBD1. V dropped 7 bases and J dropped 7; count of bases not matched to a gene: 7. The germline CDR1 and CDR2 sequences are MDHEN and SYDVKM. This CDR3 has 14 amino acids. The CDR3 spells CASILTGQNSPLHF. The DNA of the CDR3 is TGTGCCAGCATCCTGACAGGGCAAAATTCACCCCTCCACTTT.

CDR3 sequence: CASSLGLAGTYEQYF. CDR3 coding DNA: TGTGCCAGCAGCTTGGGCCTAGCGGGGACCTACGAGCAGTACTTC. This chain connects TRBV5-4 to TRBJ2-7, with 9 bases aligning to TRBD2. The germline V gene has CDR1 SGHNT and CDR2 YYREEE (reference sequence). The J segment lost 2 bases and the V segment lost 0 bases, leaving 3 bases of the junction unmatched. The CDR3 spans 15 residues. Combining the CDR3 with reference TRBV5-4 and TRBJ2-7 gives the whole variable domain ETGVTQSPTHLIKTRGQQVTLRCSSQSGHNTVSWYQQALGQGPQFIFQYYREEENGRGNFPPRFSGLQFPNYSSELNVNALELDDSALYLCASSLGLAGTYEQYFGPGTRLTVT.

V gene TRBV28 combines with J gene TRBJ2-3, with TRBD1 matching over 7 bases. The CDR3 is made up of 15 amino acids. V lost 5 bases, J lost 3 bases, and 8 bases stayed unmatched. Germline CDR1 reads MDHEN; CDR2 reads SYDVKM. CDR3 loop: CASSANRGGTDTQYF. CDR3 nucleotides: TGTGCCAGCAGTGCGAACAGGGGTGGGACAGATACGCAGTATTTT. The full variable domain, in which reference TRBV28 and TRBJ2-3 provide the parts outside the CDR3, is DVKVTQSSRYLVKRTGEKVFLECVQDMDHENMFWYRQDPGLGLRLIYFSYDVKMKEKGDIPEGYSVSREKKERFSLILESASTNQTSMYLCASSANRGGTDTQYFGPGTRLTVL.